This T cell receptor beta chain is drawn from a study of T cells in tuberculosis. After thawing and overnight rest, PBMC were stained with GMM-loaded CD1B tetramer, viability dye and anti-CD3 for sorting. CD1B tetramers were loaded with Rhodococcus equi-derived C32 glucose monomycolate. Some clones are missing from TCRdb's copy, which holds only in-frame ones; the method was immunoSEQ multiplex PCR. Altogether about 58,000 clones are present, 70% to 90% being singletons, with the ten largest covering about a fifth. The V gene's germline CDR1 is MGHRA and CDR2 YSYEKL. This CDR3 region has 15 residues. V was shortened by 0 bases and J by 0 bases, with 6 bases between the two germline ends. With respect to this clone: Within the sample, other DNA sequences also encode this same CDR3.

This rearrangement joins TRBV4-1 to TRBJ1-3, with D unclear. Sequencing input: CD1b-GMM tetramer-negative cells sorted from PBMCs. This TCR came from an adult woman with latent tuberculosis. The CDR3 loop reads CASSQDAGSGNTIYF. CDR3 DNA: TGCGCCAGCAGCCAAGATGCAGGCTCTGGAAACACCATATATTTT.